This TCR beta chain was identified during a study of Graves' ophthalmopathy and Graves' hyperthyroidism. This CDR3 has 16 amino acids. CDR1 and CDR2 (germline): SGHVS, FQNEAQ. The ends were cut back, 5 bases at V and 4 bases at J, with 20 bases in the middle. No donor had other autoimmune disease, uncontrolled infection, pregnancy or lactation. Orbital computed tomography, together with clinical symptoms, serum thyroxine, TRAb and thyroid ultrasound, was used for diagnosis. The study amplified TCR beta CDR3 regions using RNA transcripts. Scientists carried out first-round RT-PCR using HTBI primers and then a second-round multiplex PCR. One entry per CDR3 protein results from TCRdb running MiXCR on the multiplex PCR reads. The table has over a million distinct CDR3 sequences, about two fifths seen once. This clonotype occurred many times.

The chain combines TRBV7-8 with TRBJ2-5; no reliable D call. The receptor's source is an adult man with Graves' hyperthyroidism. Source material: peripheral blood or thyroid tissue (not recorded which). DNA of the CDR3: TGTGCCAGCAGCATGGACCCTCCCGGTGGTTCAGAGACCCAGTACTTC. The encoded protein is CASSMDPPGGSETQYF.